Listed below are T cell receptor beta chains from one sample, sequenced in a study of OX40 agonist ivuxolimab in advanced cancers. TCRdb's copy holds only in-frame clones and misses some; the assay was immunoSEQ multiplex PCR. Counted here are more than 80,000 clones, less than 95% occurring once; the ten biggest clones make up 8.4%. This sample comprised CD4+ or CD8+ T cells sorted from blood, obtained in a trial of the OX40 agonist ivuxolimab. The receptor source for this set is an adult with an advanced solid tumor such as melanoma, head and neck, liver or kidney cancer. The CDR3 runs from the conserved cysteine through the conserved F or W. Each record gives: CDR3 DNA, CDR3 protein, V gene, clone size, D gene, J gene. A D gene is named only where the DNA matches it firmly. Where a row states a size, it is once, few, many or the class of an expanded clone; other rows omit it.

cdr3_nt: TGTGCCAGCAGCTTGGATCGGAGCCCTGAAGCTTTCTTT
cdr3_aa: CASSLDRSPEAFF
v_call: TRBV5-5
clone_size: NA
d_call: NA
j_call: TRBJ1-1

cdr3_nt: TGTGCCAGCTTTTCGCATTGGGTCTTCTATGGCTACACCTTC
cdr3_aa: CASFSHWVFYGYTF
v_call: TRBV6-6
clone_size: NA
d_call: NA
j_call: TRBJ1-2

cdr3_nt: TGTGCCAGCAGCTACGGGGGCCTGGATACGCAGTATTTT
cdr3_aa: CASSYGGLDTQYF
v_call: TRBV7-2
clone_size: NA
d_call: NA
j_call: TRBJ2-3

cdr3_nt: TGTGCCATCAGTGACCCCGGGACTGACAATGAGCAGTTCTTC
cdr3_aa: CAISDPGTDNEQFF
v_call: TRBV10-3
clone_size: NA
d_call: NA
j_call: TRBJ2-1

cdr3_nt: TGCGCCAGCAGCCAAGATATAGCGGGAGAAACAGATACGCAGTATTTT
cdr3_aa: CASSQDIAGETDTQYF
v_call: TRBV4-3
clone_size: NA
d_call: TRBD2
j_call: TRBJ2-3

cdr3_nt: TGTGCCAGCAGCAAACAGGGGTATCAGCCCCAGCATTTT
cdr3_aa: CASSKQGYQPQHF
v_call: TRBV7-8
clone_size: NA
d_call: TRBD1
j_call: TRBJ1-5

cdr3_nt: TGTGCCACCCTGAGAGACACTGAAGCTTTCTTT
cdr3_aa: CATLRDTEAFF
v_call: TRBV15
clone_size: NA
d_call: NA
j_call: TRBJ1-1

cdr3_nt: TGTGCCAGCACCGCGGGGCTAGCGGGGGCACCGTACTTC
cdr3_aa: CASTAGLAGAPYF
v_call: TRBV5-4
clone_size: NA
d_call: TRBD2
j_call: TRBJ2-7

cdr3_nt: TGTGCCAGCAGCTTAAGGCCTAACGTCCACGAGCAGTACTTC
cdr3_aa: CASSLRPNVHEQYF
v_call: TRBV7-2
clone_size: NA
d_call: NA
j_call: TRBJ2-7

cdr3_nt: TGTGCCAGCAGTTTGAGGGGAAGGAGCAATCAGCCCCAGCATTTT
cdr3_aa: CASSLRGRSNQPQHF
v_call: TRBV28
clone_size: NA
d_call: NA
j_call: TRBJ1-5

cdr3_nt: TGTGCCAGCAGCCTAGGACAGGGCGGCTACACCTTC
cdr3_aa: CASSLGQGGYTF
v_call: TRBV6-5
clone_size: NA
d_call: TRBD1
j_call: TRBJ1-2

cdr3_nt: TGCGCCAGCAGCCAAGGGGGGTCTTACTCCTACAATGAGCAGTTCTTC
cdr3_aa: CASSQGGSYSYNEQFF
v_call: TRBV4-3
clone_size: once
d_call: NA
j_call: TRBJ2-1

cdr3_nt: TGCGCCAGCAGTCAGACTGGCCGAGAGTTTAGCAATCAGCCCCAGCATTTT
cdr3_aa: CASSQTGREFSNQPQHF
v_call: TRBV23-1
clone_size: NA
d_call: NA
j_call: TRBJ1-5

cdr3_nt: TGTGCCAGCAGCTCCTCGACAGGGGGGAGCCAACCCCAGCATTTT
cdr3_aa: CASSSSTGGSQPQHF
v_call: TRBV7-9
clone_size: NA
d_call: TRBD1
j_call: TRBJ1-5

cdr3_nt: TGCGCCAGCAGTCTTCAACAGGATAGCAATCAGCCCCAGCATTTT
cdr3_aa: CASSLQQDSNQPQHF
v_call: TRBV23-1
clone_size: NA
d_call: NA
j_call: TRBJ1-5

cdr3_nt: TGTGCCACCAGCAATTCCCGAGACCTGCTACTCAATCAGCCCCAGCATTTT
cdr3_aa: CATSNSRDLLLNQPQHF
v_call: TRBV15
clone_size: NA
d_call: NA
j_call: TRBJ1-5

cdr3_nt: TGTGCCAGCAGCTACTTTCTCCCTAATCAGCCCCAGCATTTT
cdr3_aa: CASSYFLPNQPQHF
v_call: TRBV28
clone_size: NA
d_call: NA
j_call: TRBJ1-5

cdr3_nt: TGTGCCAGCAGCTTAGTTCTGAGGGAGGGTGAGCAGTTCTTC
cdr3_aa: CASSLVLREGEQFF
v_call: TRBV7-3
clone_size: NA
d_call: TRBD2
j_call: TRBJ2-1

cdr3_nt: TGCGCCAGCAGTCAGGAGCGGGAGGGCACAGATACGCAGTATTTT
cdr3_aa: CASSQEREGTDTQYF
v_call: TRBV23-1
clone_size: NA
d_call: TRBD2
j_call: TRBJ2-3

cdr3_nt: TGTGCCAGCAGCTTGGATGGCAATCAGCCCCAGCATTTT
cdr3_aa: CASSLDGNQPQHF
v_call: TRBV5-6
clone_size: NA
d_call: NA
j_call: TRBJ1-5

cdr3_nt: TGTGCCAGCAGGTGGGTGGAAGGCTCCCTGTACTATGGCTACACCTTC
cdr3_aa: CASRWVEGSLYYGYTF
v_call: TRBV6-9
clone_size: NA
d_call: NA
j_call: TRBJ1-2

cdr3_nt: TGCAGCGGGACAGCGATGAACACTGAAGCTTTCTTT
cdr3_aa: CSGTAMNTEAFF
v_call: TRBV29-1
clone_size: NA
d_call: NA
j_call: TRBJ1-1

cdr3_nt: TGTGCCAGCAGGGGACAGAGCCGGGAGCTGTTTTTT
cdr3_aa: CASRGQSRELFF
v_call: TRBV28
clone_size: NA
d_call: TRBD1
j_call: TRBJ2-2

cdr3_nt: TGTGCCAGCAGTTTGCCCGGGAACACAGATACGCAGTATTTT
cdr3_aa: CASSLPGNTDTQYF
v_call: TRBV28
clone_size: NA
d_call: NA
j_call: TRBJ2-3

cdr3_nt: TGTGCCAGCAGCTCGATGACTAGCTCAGTCGGGGAGCTGTTTTTT
cdr3_aa: CASSSMTSSVGELFF
v_call: TRBV11-2
clone_size: NA
d_call: TRBD2
j_call: TRBJ2-2

cdr3_nt: TGTGCCTGGAGAAAGTCAGAGGGGGCGCGATCACCCCTCCACTTT
cdr3_aa: CAWRKSEGARSPLHF
v_call: TRBV30
clone_size: NA
d_call: TRBD1
j_call: TRBJ1-6

cdr3_nt: TGCGCCAGCAGCCAAGATCCCGGGACAGGGTACTACACCTTC
cdr3_aa: CASSQDPGTGYYTF
v_call: TRBV4-1
clone_size: NA
d_call: TRBD1
j_call: TRBJ1-2

cdr3_nt: TGCGCCAGCAGCCAAGTCATCAGCGCCACAGATACGCAGTATTTT
cdr3_aa: CASSQVISATDTQYF
v_call: TRBV4-1
clone_size: NA
d_call: NA
j_call: TRBJ2-3

cdr3_nt: TGTGCCAGCAGCTTACAGGTCTATGGCTACACCTTC
cdr3_aa: CASSLQVYGYTF
v_call: TRBV13
clone_size: NA
d_call: NA
j_call: TRBJ1-2

cdr3_nt: TGTGCCAGCAGGACCTCTGGGACAGGGCATGGCTACACCTTC
cdr3_aa: CASRTSGTGHGYTF
v_call: TRBV5-4
clone_size: NA
d_call: TRBD1
j_call: TRBJ1-2

cdr3_nt: TGTGCCAGCAGGCCGGCCCTAAAAATTCTTTGGTTCTTC
cdr3_aa: CASRPALKILWFF
v_call: TRBV6-5
clone_size: NA
d_call: NA
j_call: TRBJ2-1

cdr3_nt: TGTGCCAGCAGCTCCAAACGGGACAATCAGCCCCAGCATTTT
cdr3_aa: CASSSKRDNQPQHF
v_call: TRBV13
clone_size: NA
d_call: NA
j_call: TRBJ1-5

cdr3_nt: TGTGCCATCAGTGACGCTATGGGACACTATGGCTACACCTTC
cdr3_aa: CAISDAMGHYGYTF
v_call: TRBV10-3
clone_size: NA
d_call: NA
j_call: TRBJ1-2

cdr3_nt: TGTGCCAGCAGCGTAGGAAGGGTTGGCGGCTACACCTTC
cdr3_aa: CASSVGRVGGYTF
v_call: TRBV9
clone_size: once
d_call: NA
j_call: TRBJ1-2

cdr3_nt: TGTGCCAGCAGTTTAGCACATAGGGCAGGGAGGAACACTGAAGCTTTCTTT
cdr3_aa: CASSLAHRAGRNTEAFF
v_call: TRBV27
clone_size: NA
d_call: NA
j_call: TRBJ1-1

cdr3_nt: TGTGCCAGCGGAACAGGTCTTAGCAATCAGCCCCAGCATTTT
cdr3_aa: CASGTGLSNQPQHF
v_call: TRBV11-2
clone_size: once
d_call: NA
j_call: TRBJ1-5

cdr3_nt: TGCGCCAGCAGCCAAGAAGAGGGAGGAGGGGATGGCTACACCTTC
cdr3_aa: CASSQEEGGGDGYTF
v_call: TRBV4-3
clone_size: NA
d_call: NA
j_call: TRBJ1-2

cdr3_nt: TGTGCCAGCAGGCTCCGGGACAAAGGCGGCTACACCTTC
cdr3_aa: CASRLRDKGGYTF
v_call: TRBV21-1
clone_size: NA
d_call: NA
j_call: TRBJ1-2

cdr3_nt: TGTGCCAGCAGCTTTGAGGGGACTCGCGATGAGCAGTTCTTC
cdr3_aa: CASSFEGTRDEQFF
v_call: TRBV11-3
clone_size: NA
d_call: NA
j_call: TRBJ2-1

cdr3_nt: TGTGCCAGCAGCTTAGGGGACAAAACAATCGAAGCTTTCTTT
cdr3_aa: CASSLGDKTIEAFF
v_call: TRBV13
clone_size: NA
d_call: NA
j_call: TRBJ1-1

cdr3_nt: TGTGCCAGCACCGAGACAGGGCTTTATCAGCCCCAGCATTTT
cdr3_aa: CASTETGLYQPQHF
v_call: TRBV28
clone_size: NA
d_call: TRBD1
j_call: TRBJ1-5

cdr3_nt: TGTGCCAGTAGTATAACGGGGGGTGGTCAGCCCCAGCATTTT
cdr3_aa: CASSITGGGQPQHF
v_call: TRBV19
clone_size: NA
d_call: NA
j_call: TRBJ1-5

cdr3_nt: TGTGCCACCATTGTACGGGACAGAGATCAGCCCCAGCATTTT
cdr3_aa: CATIVRDRDQPQHF
v_call: TRBV6-1
clone_size: NA
d_call: TRBD1
j_call: TRBJ1-5

cdr3_nt: TGTGCCAGCAGCTTTTTTCTCGCCTACGAGCAGTACTTC
cdr3_aa: CASSFFLAYEQYF
v_call: TRBV5-6
clone_size: NA
d_call: NA
j_call: TRBJ2-7

cdr3_nt: TGTGCCTGGAGAGCCGAGAATGACTATAATTCACCCCTCCACTTT
cdr3_aa: CAWRAENDYNSPLHF
v_call: TRBV30
clone_size: NA
d_call: NA
j_call: TRBJ1-6

cdr3_nt: TGTGCCAGCAGCGTAGCGGGCGTCGCCTACAATGAGCAGTTCTTC
cdr3_aa: CASSVAGVAYNEQFF
v_call: TRBV9
clone_size: NA
d_call: NA
j_call: TRBJ2-1

cdr3_nt: TGTGCCAGCAGCTTGTTCACCGGGGAGCTGTTTTTT
cdr3_aa: CASSLFTGELFF
v_call: TRBV5-6
clone_size: NA
d_call: NA
j_call: TRBJ2-2

cdr3_nt: TGTGCCTGGATTTGGGACAGCCCGAACTACAATGAGCAGTTCTTC
cdr3_aa: CAWIWDSPNYNEQFF
v_call: TRBV30
clone_size: NA
d_call: TRBD1
j_call: TRBJ2-1

cdr3_nt: TGTGCCAGCAGTTACGTACTCCCACGAGATACGCAGTATTTT
cdr3_aa: CASSYVLPRDTQYF
v_call: TRBV6-6
clone_size: NA
d_call: NA
j_call: TRBJ2-3

cdr3_nt: TGTGCCAGCAGTTACTTGACAGGGATTAACTATGGCTACACCTTC
cdr3_aa: CASSYLTGINYGYTF
v_call: TRBV6-5
clone_size: NA
d_call: TRBD1
j_call: TRBJ1-2

cdr3_nt: TGTGCCAGCAGCGTGGGACAGTTGAACACTGAAGCTTTCTTT
cdr3_aa: CASSVGQLNTEAFF
v_call: TRBV9
clone_size: NA
d_call: TRBD1
j_call: TRBJ1-1

cdr3_nt: TGTGCCATCAGTGACCAGGGGCTTGGCTACAATGAGCAGTTCTTC
cdr3_aa: CAISDQGLGYNEQFF
v_call: TRBV10-3
clone_size: NA
d_call: NA
j_call: TRBJ2-1

cdr3_nt: TGTGCCAGCTCACAGGGTGCAGGGGAAGGTACTGAAGCTTTCTTT
cdr3_aa: CASSQGAGEGTEAFF
v_call: TRBV18
clone_size: NA
d_call: NA
j_call: TRBJ1-1

cdr3_nt: TGTGCCAGTAGTATCTACGATCCCAATCAGCCCCAGCATTTT
cdr3_aa: CASSIYDPNQPQHF
v_call: TRBV19
clone_size: once
d_call: NA
j_call: TRBJ1-5

cdr3_nt: TGTGCCAGTTCCGAGGTGAGCTCCTACAATGAGCAGTTCTTC
cdr3_aa: CASSEVSSYNEQFF
v_call: TRBV27
clone_size: once
d_call: NA
j_call: TRBJ2-1

cdr3_nt: TGTGCCAGCAGCGTAGAGGGCCGCACAGATACGCAGTATTTT
cdr3_aa: CASSVEGRTDTQYF
v_call: TRBV9
clone_size: NA
d_call: NA
j_call: TRBJ2-3

cdr3_nt: TGTGCCAGCAGCCAAGTTGGGGGGAGCTACGAGCAGTACTTC
cdr3_aa: CASSQVGGSYEQYF
v_call: TRBV4-2
clone_size: NA
d_call: NA
j_call: TRBJ2-7

cdr3_nt: TGCAGCGCAAAGGGGGGCCCCGGTGAGCAGTTCTTC
cdr3_aa: CSAKGGPGEQFF
v_call: TRBV29-1
clone_size: NA
d_call: NA
j_call: TRBJ2-1

cdr3_nt: TGTGCCAGCAGCCCTCCGGGACAGACTTTCACAGATACGCAGTATTTT
cdr3_aa: CASSPPGQTFTDTQYF
v_call: TRBV11-3
clone_size: NA
d_call: TRBD1
j_call: TRBJ2-3

cdr3_nt: TGTGCCAGCACTCCGGGGGGGGGCGCCTATGGCTACACCTTC
cdr3_aa: CASTPGGGAYGYTF
v_call: TRBV6-1
clone_size: NA
d_call: NA
j_call: TRBJ1-2